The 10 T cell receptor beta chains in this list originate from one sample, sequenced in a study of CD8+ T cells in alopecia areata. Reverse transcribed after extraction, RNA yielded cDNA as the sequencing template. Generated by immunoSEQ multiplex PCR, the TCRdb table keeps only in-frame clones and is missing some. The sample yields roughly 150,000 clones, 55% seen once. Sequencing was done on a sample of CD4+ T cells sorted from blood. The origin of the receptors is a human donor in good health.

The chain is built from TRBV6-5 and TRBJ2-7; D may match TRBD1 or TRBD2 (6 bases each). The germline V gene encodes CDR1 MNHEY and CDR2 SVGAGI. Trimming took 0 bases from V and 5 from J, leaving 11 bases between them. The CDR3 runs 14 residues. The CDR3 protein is CASSYSRGGNEQYF. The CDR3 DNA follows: TGTGCCAGCAGTTACTCGAGAGGGGGGAACGAGCAGTACTTC.

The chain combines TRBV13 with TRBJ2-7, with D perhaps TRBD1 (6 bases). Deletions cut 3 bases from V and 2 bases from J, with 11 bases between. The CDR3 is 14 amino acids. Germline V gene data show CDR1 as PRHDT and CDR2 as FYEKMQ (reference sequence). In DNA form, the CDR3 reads TGTGCCAGCAGCTTTGGGGGCCTCACCTACGAGCAGTACTTC. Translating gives CASSFGGLTYEQYF. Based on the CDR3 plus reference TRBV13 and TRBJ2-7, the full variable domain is AAGVIQSPRHLIKEKRETATLKCYPIPRHDTVYWYQQGPGQDPQFLISFYEKMQSDKGSIPDRFSAQQFSDYHSELNMSSLELGDSALYFCASSFGGLTYEQYFGPGTRLTVT.

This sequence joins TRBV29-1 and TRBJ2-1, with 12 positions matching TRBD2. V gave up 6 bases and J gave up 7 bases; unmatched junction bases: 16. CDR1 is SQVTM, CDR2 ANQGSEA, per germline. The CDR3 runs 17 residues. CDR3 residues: CSVAQYPTSGSVNEQFF. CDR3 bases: TGCAGCGTCGCCCAATACCCGACTAGCGGGAGTGTAAATGAGCAGTTCTTC.

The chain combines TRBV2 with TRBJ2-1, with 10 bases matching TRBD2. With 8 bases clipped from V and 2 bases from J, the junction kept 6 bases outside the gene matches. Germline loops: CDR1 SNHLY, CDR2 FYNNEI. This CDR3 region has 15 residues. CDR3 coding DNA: TGTGCCAGCCGTAGAACTAGCGGGACCTACAATGAGCAGTTCTTC. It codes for CASRRTSGTYNEQFF.

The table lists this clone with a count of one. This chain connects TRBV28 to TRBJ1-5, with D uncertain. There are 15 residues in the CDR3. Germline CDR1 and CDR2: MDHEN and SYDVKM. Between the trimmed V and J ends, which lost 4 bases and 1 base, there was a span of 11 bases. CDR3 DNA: TGTGCCAGCAGTTGGGGAGGGCTAAGCAATCAGCCCCAGCATTTT. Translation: CASSWGGLSNQPQHF. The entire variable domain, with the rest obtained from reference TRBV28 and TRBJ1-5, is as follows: DVKVTQSSRYLVKRTGEKVFLECVQDMDHENMFWYRQDPGLGLRLIYFSYDVKMKEKGDIPEGYSVSREKKERFSLILESASTNQTSMYLCASSWGGLSNQPQHFGDGTRLSIL.

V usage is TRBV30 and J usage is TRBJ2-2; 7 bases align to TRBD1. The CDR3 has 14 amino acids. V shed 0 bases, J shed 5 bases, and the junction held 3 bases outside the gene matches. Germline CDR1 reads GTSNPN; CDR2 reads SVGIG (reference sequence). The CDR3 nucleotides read TGTGCCTGGAGTGTCGAACAGGGGACCGGGGAGCTGTTTTTT. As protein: CAWSVEQGTGELFF.

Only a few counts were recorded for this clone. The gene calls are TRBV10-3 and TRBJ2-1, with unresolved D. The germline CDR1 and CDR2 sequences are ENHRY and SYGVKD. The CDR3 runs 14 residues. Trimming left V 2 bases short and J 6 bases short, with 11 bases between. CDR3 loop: CAISEPPNSNEQFF. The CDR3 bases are TGTGCCATCAGTGAGCCACCCAATTCCAATGAGCAGTTCTTC.

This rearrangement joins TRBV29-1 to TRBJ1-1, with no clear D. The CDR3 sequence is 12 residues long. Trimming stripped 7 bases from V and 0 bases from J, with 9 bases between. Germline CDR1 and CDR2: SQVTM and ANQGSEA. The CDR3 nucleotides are TGCAGCGCCGATGGGATGAACACTGAAGCTTTCTTT. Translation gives CSADGMNTEAFF.

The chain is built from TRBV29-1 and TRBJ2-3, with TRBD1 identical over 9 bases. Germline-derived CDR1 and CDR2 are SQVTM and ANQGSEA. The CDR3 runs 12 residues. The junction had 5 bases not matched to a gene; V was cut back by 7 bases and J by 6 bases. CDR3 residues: CSAGQGADTQYF. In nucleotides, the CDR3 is TGCAGCGCGGGACAGGGCGCGGATACGCAGTATTTT.

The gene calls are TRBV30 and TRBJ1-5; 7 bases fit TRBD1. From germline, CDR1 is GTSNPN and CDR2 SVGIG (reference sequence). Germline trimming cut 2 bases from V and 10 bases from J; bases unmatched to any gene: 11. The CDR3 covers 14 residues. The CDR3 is CAWSQGGGRAPQHF. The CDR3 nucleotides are TGTGCCTGGAGTCAGGGGGGAGGGAGAGCACCCCAGCATTTT.